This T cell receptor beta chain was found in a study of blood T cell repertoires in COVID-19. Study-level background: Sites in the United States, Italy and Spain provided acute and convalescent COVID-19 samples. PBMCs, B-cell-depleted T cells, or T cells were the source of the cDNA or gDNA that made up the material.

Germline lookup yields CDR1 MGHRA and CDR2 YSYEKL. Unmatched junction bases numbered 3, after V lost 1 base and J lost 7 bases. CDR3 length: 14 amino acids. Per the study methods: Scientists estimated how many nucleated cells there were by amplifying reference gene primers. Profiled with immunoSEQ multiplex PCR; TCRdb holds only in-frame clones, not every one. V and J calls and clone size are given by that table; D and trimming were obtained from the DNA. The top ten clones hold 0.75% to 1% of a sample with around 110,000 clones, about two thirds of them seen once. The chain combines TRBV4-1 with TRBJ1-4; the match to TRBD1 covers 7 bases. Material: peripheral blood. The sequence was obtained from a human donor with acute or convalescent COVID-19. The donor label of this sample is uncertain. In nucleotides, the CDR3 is TGCGCCAGCAGCCAAGGGACAGGAACTGAAAAACTGTTTTTT. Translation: CASSQGTGTEKLFF.